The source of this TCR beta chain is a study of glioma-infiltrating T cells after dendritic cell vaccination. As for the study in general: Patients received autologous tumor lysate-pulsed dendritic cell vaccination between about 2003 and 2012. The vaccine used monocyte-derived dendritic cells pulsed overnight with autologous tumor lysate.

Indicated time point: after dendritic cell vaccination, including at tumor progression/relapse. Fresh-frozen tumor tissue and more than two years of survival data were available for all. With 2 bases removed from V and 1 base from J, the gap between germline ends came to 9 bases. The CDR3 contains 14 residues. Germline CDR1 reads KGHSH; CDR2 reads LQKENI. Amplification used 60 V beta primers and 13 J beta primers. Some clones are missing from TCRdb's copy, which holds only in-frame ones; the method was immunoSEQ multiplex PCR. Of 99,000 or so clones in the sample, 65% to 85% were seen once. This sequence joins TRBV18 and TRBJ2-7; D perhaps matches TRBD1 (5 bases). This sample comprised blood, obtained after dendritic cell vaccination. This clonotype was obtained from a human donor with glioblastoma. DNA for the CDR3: TGTGCCAGCTCACCAAGGACACTTTCCTACGAGCAGTACTTC. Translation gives CASSPRTLSYEQYF.